A single T cell receptor beta chain is shown here with its context. Its antigen is as yet unknown. Other DNA sequences in this sample translate to the same CDR3. Reverse transcribed after extraction, RNA yielded cDNA as the sequencing template. The data were produced by immunoSEQ multiplex PCR, yet TCRdb's version contains in-frame clones alone and is incomplete. The sample consists of approximately 150,000 clones, less than 75% of them appearing once. The source of the sample is a study of CD8+ T cells in alopecia areata. As for the study in general: The drug, oral tofacitinib, was given to treated patients at 5 to 10 mg twice daily. Findings of the study overall: For lesional scalp, especially alopecia totalis/universalis, clonality was higher than in normal scalp. Scalp samples also contribute reads from the resident alphabeta T cells found in normal skin.

This CDR3 spans 14 amino acids. V was pared by 0 bases and J by 5 bases, with 9 bases between. From germline, CDR1 is MGHRA and CDR2 YSYEKL. Sorted out of PBMCs were CD4+ T cells and CD8+ T cells. The source material was CD8+ T cells sorted from blood, sampled at week 0. This chain links TRBV4-1 with TRBJ2-3; D might be TRBD1 (6 bases). This TCR was sampled from a human donor with alopecia areata. The CDR3 protein is CASSQDQGQDTQYF. CDR3 bases: TGCGCCAGCAGCCAAGATCAGGGGCAAGATACGCAGTATTTT.